This passage covers 9 T cell receptor beta chains from one sample sequenced in a study of T cells after yellow fever vaccination. Using its own MiXCR run on the 5' RACE reads, TCRdb lists one record per CDR3 protein. The table has about 340,000 distinct CDR3 sequences, approximately 9% seen once. The material sequenced was PBMCs, taken on the day of the first yellow fever vaccination. All receptors come from a man aged 18-30 years who received the YFV17D yellow fever vaccine.

The chain carries TRBV27 and TRBJ2-7; D gene ambiguous. There are 14 residues in the CDR3. The V end was cut by 2 bases, the J end by 5 bases, with 13 bases between. Germline V CDR1 and CDR2: MNHEY, SMNVEV (reference sequence). CDR3 loop: CASSLLDSTHEQYF. DNA for the CDR3: TGTGCCAGCAGTTTACTCGATAGTACCCACGAGCAGTACTTC.

This clonotype has a handful of counts. This chain links TRBV5-4 with TRBJ1-2, with 8 bases aligning to TRBD1. The germline V gene encodes CDR1 SGHNT and CDR2 YYREEE (reference sequence). The CDR3 covers 13 residues. Trimming at V came to 5 bases and at J to 8 bases, leaving 8 bases not matched to a gene. In nucleotides, the CDR3 is TGTGCCAGCAGTTCGGACAGGGAAAAAGGCTACACCTTC. Its protein is CASSSDREKGYTF.

CDR3 region: CASSQGFTNTEAFF. CDR3 in DNA: TGTGCCAGCAGCCAGGGCTTTACGAACACTGAAGCTTTCTTT. This chain joins TRBV4-2 and TRBJ1-1; D gene uncertain. V was trimmed by 3 bases and J by 1 base, leaving 9 bases between them. Germline-derived CDR1 and CDR2 are LGHNA and YNFKEQ. This CDR3 comprises 14 residues.

This clonotype was observed many times. V is TRBV5-5 and J is TRBJ1-1; weak D call: TRBD1 (5 bases). The V gene lost 4 bases and the J gene lost 4 bases, with 17 bases spanning the gap. The V gene's germline CDR1 is SGHKS and CDR2 YYEKEE (reference sequence). The CDR3 loop spans 15 amino acids. CDR3 protein: CASSEGAPGGTEAFF. In DNA, the CDR3 is TGTGCCAGCAGCGAGGGCGCTCCGGGGGGCACTGAAGCTTTCTTT. The variable domain in full, with the rest retrieved from reference TRBV5-5 and TRBJ1-1, is DAGVTQSPTHLIKTRGQQVTLRCSPISGHKSVSWYQQVLGQGPQFIFQYYEKEERGRGNFPDRFSARQFPNYSSELNVNALLLGDSALYLCASSEGAPGGTEAFFGQGTRLTVV.

The CDR3 loop reads CASRGAGIGYGYTF. The CDR3 DNA reads TGTGCCAGCAGGGGGGCAGGGATTGGCTATGGCTACACCTTC. This chain uses TRBV7-8 with TRBJ1-2; tentative D call: TRBD1 (6 bases). This CDR3 comprises 14 residues. Trimming pared 6 bases from V and 4 bases from J, leaving 15 bases between. From germline, CDR1 is SGHVS and CDR2 FQNEAQ. The variable domain in full, completed from reference TRBV7-8 and TRBJ1-2, reads GAGVSQSPRYKVAKRGQDVALRCDPISGHVSLFWYQQALGQGPEFLTYFQNEAQLDKSGLPSDRFFAERPEGSVSTLKIQRTQQEDSAVYLCASRGAGIGYGYTFGSGTRLTVV.

The sample holds a few counts of this clonotype. This chain links TRBV3-1 with TRBJ2-2; 12 bases match TRBD2. The ends lost 1 base at V and 3 bases at J; junction bases unmatched: 6. CDR1 LGHDT and CDR2 YNNKEL come from the germline V gene (reference sequence). The length of the CDR3 is 18 residues. The CDR3 region is CASSQGPSGGADTGELFF. Here the CDR3 DNA reads TGTGCCAGCAGCCAAGGGCCTAGCGGGGGGGCTGACACCGGGGAGCTGTTTTTT.

J is TRBJ1-2 and V is TRBV5-1; tentative D call: TRBD1 (6 bases). From germline, CDR1 is SGHRS and CDR2 YFSETQ. V was cut by 0 bases and J by 5 bases, with 11 bases left in between. The CDR3 is 14 residues long. The CDR3 coding sequence is TGCGCCAGCAGCTTGGGGGACAACCTTTATGGCTACACCTTC. As protein: CASSLGDNLYGYTF.

This clonotype was seen only a few times. This rearrangement joins TRBV6-5 to TRBJ2-3; 12 nucleotides match TRBD2. The CDR3 is made up of 17 amino acids. The germline V gene encodes CDR1 MNHEY and CDR2 SVGAGI. J lost 2 bases, V lost 4 bases, and 7 bases had no gene match. The CDR3 sequence is CASSFTSGGFNTDTQYF. The CDR3 region has the DNA TGTGCCAGCAGTTTCACTAGCGGGGGGTTTAACACAGATACGCAGTATTTT.

The gene calls are TRBV7-2 and TRBJ2-4, with TRBD1 matching over 7 bases. Germline V gives CDR1 SGHTA, CDR2 FQGNSA. The junction had 6 bases not matched to a gene; V was cut back by 6 bases and J by 1 base. The CDR3 runs to 15 residues. The CDR3 spells CASSHRDSAKNIQYF. The CDR3 DNA reads as TGTGCCAGCAGTCACCGGGACAGCGCCAAAAACATTCAGTACTTC.